This TCR beta chain derives from a study of blood T cell repertoires in COVID-19. Clones were read by immunoSEQ multiplex PCR, and TCRdb kept only the in-frame ones, dropping some. The table shows 100,000 or so clones, with 80% to 90% occurring only once. Between the trimmed V and J ends, which lost 6 bases and 2 bases, there was a span of 10 bases. Germline V gene lookup returns CDR1 KGHSH and CDR2 LQKENI. The CDR3 sequence is 13 residues long. Sequenced sample: PBMCs or T cells enriched from blood (not recorded which). This clonotype was sampled from a woman between 50 and 59 years old who had recovered from COVID-19. The V call is TRBV18, the J call TRBJ2-5, with a weak D call TRBD1 (6 bases). The CDR3 sequence: CASSPGQQETQYF. CDR3 bases: TGTGCCAGCTCTCCCGGACAGCAAGAGACCCAGTACTTC.